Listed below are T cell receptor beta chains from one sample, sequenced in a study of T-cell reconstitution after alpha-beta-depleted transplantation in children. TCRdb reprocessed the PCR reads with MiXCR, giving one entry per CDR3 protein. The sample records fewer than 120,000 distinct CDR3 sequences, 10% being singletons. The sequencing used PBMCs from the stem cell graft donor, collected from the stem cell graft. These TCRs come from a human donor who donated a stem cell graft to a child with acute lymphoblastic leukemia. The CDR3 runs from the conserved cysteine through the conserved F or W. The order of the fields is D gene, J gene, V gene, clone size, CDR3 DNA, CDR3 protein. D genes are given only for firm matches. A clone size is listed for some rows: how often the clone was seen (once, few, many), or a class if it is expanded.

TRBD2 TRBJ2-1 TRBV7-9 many TGTGCCAGCAGCCCCCAGCGGGGGGCAATGTACAATGAGCAGTTCTTC CASSPQRGAMYNEQFF
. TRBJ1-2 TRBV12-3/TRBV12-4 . TGTGCCAGCAGAACAACCGGCAGACGAGGATATTGCTACATCTTC CASRTTGRRGYCYIF
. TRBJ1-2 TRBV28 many TGTGCCAGCAGTTTTACGGGGACGGTCAACTATGGCTACACCTTC CASSFTGTVNYGYTF
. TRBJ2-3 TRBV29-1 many TGCAGCGTTTTTAGCGTGGATACGCAGTATTTT CSVFSVDTQYF
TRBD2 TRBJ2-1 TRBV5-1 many TGCGCCAGCAGATTGGTTACTAGCGGGAGTAATGAGCAGTTCTTC CASRLVTSGSNEQFF
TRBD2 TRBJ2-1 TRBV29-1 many TGCAGCGTTGAGAGCGGGAGTAATGAGCAGTTCTTC CSVESGSNEQFF
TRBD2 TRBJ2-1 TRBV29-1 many TGCAGCGTTGAAGTTGGGACTAGCGGGGACAATGAGCAGTTCTTC CSVEVGTSGDNEQFF
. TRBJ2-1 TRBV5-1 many TGCGCCAGCAGCTTGGATGCAGGGGCTTACAATGAGCAGTTCTTC CASSLDAGAYNEQFF
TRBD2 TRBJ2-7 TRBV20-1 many TGCAGTGCTGGGGACAGAACTAGCGGGGGTGAGCAGTACTTC CSAGDRTSGGEQYF
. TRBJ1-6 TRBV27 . TGTGCCAGCAGTTTAAGAGGGTATAATTACCCCCTCCACTTT CASSLRGYNYPLHF
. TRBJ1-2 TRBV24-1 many TGTGCCACCAGTGGAAATTATGGCTACACCTTC CATSGNYGYTF
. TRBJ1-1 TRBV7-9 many TGTGCCAGCAGCTCTCTTCGGCCTGAAGCTTTCTTT CASSSLRPEAFF
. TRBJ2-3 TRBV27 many TGTGCCAGCAGTTTATCATTCAGGGGGCATCCTAGCGGGACTAGCACAGATACGCAGTATTTT CASSLSFRGHPSGTSTDTQYF
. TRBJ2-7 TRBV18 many TGTGCCAGCTCAGGGGATGCCTACGAGCAGTACTTC CASSGDAYEQYF
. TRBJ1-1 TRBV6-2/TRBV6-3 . TGTGCCAGCAGTTATCGGCTGATGAACACTGAAGCTTTCTTT CASSYRLMNTEAFF
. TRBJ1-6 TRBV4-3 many TGCGCCAGCAGGAGGGGTCTGAATTCACCCCTCCACTTT CASRRGLNSPLHF
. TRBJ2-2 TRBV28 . TGTGCCTCTCTGGAGAGACCGTCGAGCACCGGGGAGCTGTTTTTT CASLERPSSTGELFF
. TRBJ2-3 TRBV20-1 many TGCAGTGCTAGATTGGGGTCGCCCTCCGGTACAGATACGCAGTATTTT CSARLGSPSGTDTQYF
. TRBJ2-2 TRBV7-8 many TGTGCCAGCAGCGCCTACGGGGAGCTGTTTTTT CASSAYGELFF
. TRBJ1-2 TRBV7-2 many TGTGCCAGCAGCTTAGGACAAATCACTCCAACTAACTATGGCTACACCTTC CASSLGQITPTNYGYTF
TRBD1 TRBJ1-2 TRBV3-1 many TGTGCCAGCAGCCATAGACAGGGGAACGGCTACACCTTC CASSHRQGNGYTF
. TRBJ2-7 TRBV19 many TGTGCCAGTAGTCCTTTTCAGGGCACCTACGAGCAGTACTTC CASSPFQGTYEQYF
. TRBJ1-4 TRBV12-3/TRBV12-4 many TGTGCCAGCAGTCCCCGACGGGCGAATGAAAAACTGTTTTTT CASSPRRANEKLFF